One TCR beta chain is described in this entry. The antigen remains undetermined. This sample is drawn from a study of response to subunit inactivated influenza vaccine. Each CDR3 protein gets one entry after TCRdb re-called the RT-PCR reads with MiXCR. This sample has over 800,000 distinct CDR3 sequences, with approximately 21% found just once. Study-level points and caveats: That few new T cells are recruited by each seasonal influenza vaccination was the authors' suggestion.

The CDR3 totals 14 residues. Germline CDR1 SGHRS, CDR2 YFSETQ. V was clipped by 5 bases and J by 3 bases, with 14 bases between them. The sequencing used PBMCs from blood, collected around 5 days after vaccination. J is TRBJ1-1 and V is TRBV5-1; D gene ambiguous. The clonotype was recovered from a man in his forties or fifties who received an inactivated influenza vaccine. The CDR3 nucleotides read TGCGCCAGCAGAGGCGAGAACGGGGACACTGAAGCTTTCTTT. Protein product: CASRGENGDTEAFF.